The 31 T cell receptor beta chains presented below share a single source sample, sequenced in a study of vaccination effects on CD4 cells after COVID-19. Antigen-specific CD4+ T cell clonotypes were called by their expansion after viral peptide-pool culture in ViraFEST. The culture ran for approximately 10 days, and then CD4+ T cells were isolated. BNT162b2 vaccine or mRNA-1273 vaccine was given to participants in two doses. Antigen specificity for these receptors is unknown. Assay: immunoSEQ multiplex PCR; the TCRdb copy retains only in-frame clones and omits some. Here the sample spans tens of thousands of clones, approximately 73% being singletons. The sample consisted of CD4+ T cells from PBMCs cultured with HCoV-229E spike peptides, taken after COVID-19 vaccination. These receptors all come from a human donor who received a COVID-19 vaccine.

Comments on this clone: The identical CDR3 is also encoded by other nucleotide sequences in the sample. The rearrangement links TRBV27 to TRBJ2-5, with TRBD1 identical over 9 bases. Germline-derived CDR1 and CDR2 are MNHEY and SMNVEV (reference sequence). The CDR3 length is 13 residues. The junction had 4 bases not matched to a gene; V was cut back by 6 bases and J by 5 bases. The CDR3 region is CASRDRGRETQYF. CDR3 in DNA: TGTGCCAGCAGGGACAGGGGTAGGGAGACCCAGTACTTC.

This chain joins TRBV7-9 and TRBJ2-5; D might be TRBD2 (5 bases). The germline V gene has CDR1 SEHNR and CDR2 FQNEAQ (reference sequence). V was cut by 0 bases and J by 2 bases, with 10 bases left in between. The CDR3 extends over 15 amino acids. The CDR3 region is CASSLAGGLQETQYF. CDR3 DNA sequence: TGTGCCAGCAGCTTAGCGGGCGGACTTCAAGAGACCCAGTACTTC.

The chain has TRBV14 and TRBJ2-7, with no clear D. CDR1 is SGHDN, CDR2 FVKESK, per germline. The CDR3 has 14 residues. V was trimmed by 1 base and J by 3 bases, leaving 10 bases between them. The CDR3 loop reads CASSQGRTYYEQYV. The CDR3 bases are TGTGCCAGCAGCCAAGGACGTACCTACTACGAGCAGTACGTC.

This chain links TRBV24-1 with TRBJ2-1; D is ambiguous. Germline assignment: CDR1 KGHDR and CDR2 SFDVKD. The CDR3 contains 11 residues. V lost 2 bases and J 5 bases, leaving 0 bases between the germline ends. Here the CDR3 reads CATSDYNEQFF. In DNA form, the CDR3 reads TGTGCCACCAGTGATTACAATGAGCAGTTCTTC.

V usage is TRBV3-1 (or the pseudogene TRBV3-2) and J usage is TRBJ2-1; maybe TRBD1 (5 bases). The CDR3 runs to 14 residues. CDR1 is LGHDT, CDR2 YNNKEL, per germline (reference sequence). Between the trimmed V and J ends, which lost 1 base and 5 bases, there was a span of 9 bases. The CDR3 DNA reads TGTGCCAGCAGCCAAGGCCGGACAAACAATGAGCAGTTCTTC. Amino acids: CASSQGRTNNEQFF.

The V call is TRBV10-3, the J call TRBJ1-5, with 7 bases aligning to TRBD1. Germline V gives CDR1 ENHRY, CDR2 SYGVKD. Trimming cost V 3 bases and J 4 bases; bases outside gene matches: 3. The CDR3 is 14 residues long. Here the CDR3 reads CAISEGTVNQPQHF. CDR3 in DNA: TGTGCCATCAGTGAAGGGACAGTGAATCAGCCCCAGCATTTT.

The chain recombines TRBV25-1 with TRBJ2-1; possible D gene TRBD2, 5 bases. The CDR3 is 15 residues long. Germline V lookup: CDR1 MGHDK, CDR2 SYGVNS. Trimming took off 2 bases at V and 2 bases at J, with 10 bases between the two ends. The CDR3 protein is CASSEQSGAYNEQFF. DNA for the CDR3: TGTGCCAGCAGTGAACAAAGCGGAGCCTACAATGAGCAGTTCTTC.

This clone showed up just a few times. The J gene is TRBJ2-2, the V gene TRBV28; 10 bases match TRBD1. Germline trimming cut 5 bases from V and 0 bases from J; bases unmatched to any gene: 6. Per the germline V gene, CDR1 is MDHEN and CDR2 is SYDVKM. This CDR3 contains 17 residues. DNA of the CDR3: TGTGCCAGCAGTCGAACCGGGACAGGGGCGAACACCGGGGAGCTGTTTTTT. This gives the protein CASSRTGTGANTGELFF.

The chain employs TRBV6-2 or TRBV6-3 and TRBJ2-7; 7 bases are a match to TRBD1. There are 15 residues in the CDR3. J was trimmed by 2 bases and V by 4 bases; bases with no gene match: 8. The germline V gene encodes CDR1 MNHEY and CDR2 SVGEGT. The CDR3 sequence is CASSSPRQGTYEQYV. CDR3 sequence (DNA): TGTGCCAGCAGTTCACCGCGACAGGGTACCTACGAGCAGTACGTC.

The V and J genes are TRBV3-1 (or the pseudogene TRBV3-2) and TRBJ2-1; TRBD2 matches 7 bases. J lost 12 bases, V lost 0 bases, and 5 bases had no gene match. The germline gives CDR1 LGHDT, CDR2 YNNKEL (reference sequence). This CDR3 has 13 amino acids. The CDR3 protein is CASSQDWERGQFF. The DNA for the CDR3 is TGTGCCAGCAGCCAAGATTGGGAGCGGGGGCAGTTCTTC.

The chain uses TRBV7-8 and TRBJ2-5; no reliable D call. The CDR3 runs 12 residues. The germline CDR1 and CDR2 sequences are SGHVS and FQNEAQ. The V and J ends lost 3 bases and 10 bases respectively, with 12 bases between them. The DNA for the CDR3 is TGTGCCAGCAGCTTTGGGTTTCCGGACCAGTACTTC. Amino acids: CASSFGFPDQYF.

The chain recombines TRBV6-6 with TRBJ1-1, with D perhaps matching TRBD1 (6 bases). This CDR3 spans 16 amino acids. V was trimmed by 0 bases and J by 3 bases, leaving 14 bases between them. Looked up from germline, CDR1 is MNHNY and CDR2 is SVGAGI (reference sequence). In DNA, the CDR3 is TGTGCCAGCAGTTACTCGATTCGCAGGGGACACACTGAAGCTTTCTTT. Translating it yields CASSYSIRRGHTEAFF.

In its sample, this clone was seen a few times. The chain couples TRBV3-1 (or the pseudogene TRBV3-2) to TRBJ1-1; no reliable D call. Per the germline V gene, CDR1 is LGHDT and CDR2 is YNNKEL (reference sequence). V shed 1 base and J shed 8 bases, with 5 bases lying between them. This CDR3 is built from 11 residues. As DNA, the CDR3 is TGTGCCAGCAGCCAAGGAGGAGAAGCTTTCTTT. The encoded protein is CASSQGGEAFF.

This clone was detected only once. CDR3 bases: TGTGCCAGCAGCTTAGTAGGGCCAGGGGTAGCAGATACGCAGTATTTT. Its translation is CASSLVGPGVADTQYF. The chain is built from TRBV7-2 and TRBJ2-3, with D tentatively TRBD1 (6 bases). Germline CDR1 and CDR2: SGHTA and FQGNSA. With 1 base removed from V and 4 bases from J, the gap between germline ends came to 15 bases. The CDR3 loop spans 16 amino acids.

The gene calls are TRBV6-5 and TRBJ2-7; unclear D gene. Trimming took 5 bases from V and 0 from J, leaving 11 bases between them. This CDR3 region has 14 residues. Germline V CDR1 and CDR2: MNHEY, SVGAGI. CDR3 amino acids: CASSRQESSYEQYV. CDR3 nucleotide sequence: TGTGCCAGCAGTAGACAAGAGAGCTCCTACGAGCAGTACGTC.

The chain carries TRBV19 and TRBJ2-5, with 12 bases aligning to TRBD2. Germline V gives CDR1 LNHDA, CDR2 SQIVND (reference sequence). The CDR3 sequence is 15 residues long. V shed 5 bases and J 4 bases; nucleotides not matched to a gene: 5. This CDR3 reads CASSERTSGAETQYF. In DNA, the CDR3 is TGTGCCAGTAGTGAACGGACTAGCGGGGCAGAGACCCAGTACTTC.

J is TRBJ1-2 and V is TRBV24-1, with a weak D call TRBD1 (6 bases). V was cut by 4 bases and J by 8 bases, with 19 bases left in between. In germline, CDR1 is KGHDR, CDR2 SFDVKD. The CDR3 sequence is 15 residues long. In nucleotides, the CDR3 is TGTGCCACCAGTGAATGGGGGGAGGACAGCCTAGGCTACACCTTC. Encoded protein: CATSEWGEDSLGYTF.

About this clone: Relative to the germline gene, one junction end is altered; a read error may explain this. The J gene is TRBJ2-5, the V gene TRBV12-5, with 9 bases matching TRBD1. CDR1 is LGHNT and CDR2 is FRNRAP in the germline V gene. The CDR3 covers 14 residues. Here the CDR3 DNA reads TGTGCTAGTGGGTTGGACAGGGGATTCGAGACCCAGTACTTC. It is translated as CASGLDRGFETQYF.

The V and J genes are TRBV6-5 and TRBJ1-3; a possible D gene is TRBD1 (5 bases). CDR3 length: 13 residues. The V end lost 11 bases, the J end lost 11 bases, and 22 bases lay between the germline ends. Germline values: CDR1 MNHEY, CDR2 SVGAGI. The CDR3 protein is CAVEGRRPIAIYF. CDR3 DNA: TGTGCCGTCGAGGGACGGAGGCCTATAGCCATATATTTT.

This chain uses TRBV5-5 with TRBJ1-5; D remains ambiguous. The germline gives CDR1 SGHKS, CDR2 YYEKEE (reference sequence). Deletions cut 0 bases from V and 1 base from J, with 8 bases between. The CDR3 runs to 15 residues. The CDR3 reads CASSLARESNQPQHF. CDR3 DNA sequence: TGTGCCAGCAGCTTGGCCCGGGAAAGCAATCAGCCCCAGCATTTT.

CDR3 in amino acids: CASSVKTGRSHNEQFF. As DNA, the CDR3 is TGTGCCAGCAGCGTAAAGACAGGGAGGTCCCACAATGAGCAGTTCTTC. The chain carries TRBV9 and TRBJ2-1; D might be TRBD1 (7 bases). The CDR3 contains 16 residues. Germline V gene lookup returns CDR1 SGDLS and CDR2 YYNGEE. V was trimmed by 1 base and J by 5 bases, leaving 16 bases between them.

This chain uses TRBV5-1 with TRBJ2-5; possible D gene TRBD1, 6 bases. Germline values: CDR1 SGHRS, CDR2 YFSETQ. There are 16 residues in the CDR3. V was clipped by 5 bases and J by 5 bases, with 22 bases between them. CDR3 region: CASRPTGLEGSETQYF. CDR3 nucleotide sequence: TGCGCCAGCAGACCAACAGGGCTAGAAGGTTCGGAGACCCAGTACTTC.

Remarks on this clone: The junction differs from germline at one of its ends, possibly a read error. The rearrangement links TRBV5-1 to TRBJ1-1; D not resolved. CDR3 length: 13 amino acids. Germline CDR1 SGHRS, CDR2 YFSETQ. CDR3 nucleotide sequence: TGCGCCAGCAGTTTGGGTTGGAACACTGAAGCTTTCTTT. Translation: CASSLGWNTEAFF.

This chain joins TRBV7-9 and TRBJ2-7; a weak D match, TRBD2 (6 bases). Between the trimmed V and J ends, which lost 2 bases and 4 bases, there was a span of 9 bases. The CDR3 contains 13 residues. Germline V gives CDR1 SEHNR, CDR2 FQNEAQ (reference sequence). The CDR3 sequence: CASSLNGGYEQYV. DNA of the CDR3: TGTGCCAGCAGCTTAAACGGGGGTTACGAGCAGTACGTC.

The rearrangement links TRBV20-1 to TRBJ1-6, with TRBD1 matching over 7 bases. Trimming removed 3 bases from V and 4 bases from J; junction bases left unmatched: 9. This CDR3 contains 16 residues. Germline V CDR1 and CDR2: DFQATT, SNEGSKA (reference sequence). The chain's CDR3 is CSASSWDRIYNSPLHF. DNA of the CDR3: TGCAGTGCTAGTTCCTGGGACAGAATTTATAATTCACCCCTCCACTTT.

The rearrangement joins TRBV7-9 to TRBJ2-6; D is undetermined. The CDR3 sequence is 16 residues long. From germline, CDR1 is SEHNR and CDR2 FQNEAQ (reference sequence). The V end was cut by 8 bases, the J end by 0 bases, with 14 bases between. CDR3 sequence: CASSRSSLSGANVLTF. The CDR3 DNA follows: TGTGCCAGCTCCCGTTCGAGTCTCTCTGGGGCCAACGTCCTGACTTTC.

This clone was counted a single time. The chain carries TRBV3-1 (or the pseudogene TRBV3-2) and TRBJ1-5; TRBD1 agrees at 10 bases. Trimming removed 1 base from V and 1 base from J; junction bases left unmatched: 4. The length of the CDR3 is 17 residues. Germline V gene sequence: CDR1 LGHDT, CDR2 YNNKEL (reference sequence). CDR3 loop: CASSQGQGAWSNQPQHF. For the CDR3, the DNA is TGTGCCAGCAGCCAAGGACAGGGGGCCTGGAGCAATCAGCCCCAGCATTTT.

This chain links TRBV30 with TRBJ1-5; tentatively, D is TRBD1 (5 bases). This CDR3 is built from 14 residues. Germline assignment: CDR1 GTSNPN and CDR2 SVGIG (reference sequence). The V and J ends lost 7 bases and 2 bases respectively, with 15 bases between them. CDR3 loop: CAFTSLGRNQPQHF. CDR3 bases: TGTGCCTTCACCAGTTTGGGGCGCAATCAGCCCCAGCATTTT.

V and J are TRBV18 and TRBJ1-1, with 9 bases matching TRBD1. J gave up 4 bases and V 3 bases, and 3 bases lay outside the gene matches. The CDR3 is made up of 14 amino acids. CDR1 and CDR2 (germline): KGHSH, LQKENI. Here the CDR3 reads CASSPDRGRTEAFF. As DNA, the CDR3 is TGTGCCAGCTCACCGGACAGGGGACGCACTGAAGCTTTCTTT.

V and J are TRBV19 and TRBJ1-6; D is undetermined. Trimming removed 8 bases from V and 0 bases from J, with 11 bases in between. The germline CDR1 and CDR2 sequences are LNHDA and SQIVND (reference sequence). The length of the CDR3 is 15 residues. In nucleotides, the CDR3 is TGTGCCAGTTCCTATGGACTCTCCTATAATTCACCCCTCCACTTT. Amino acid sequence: CASSYGLSYNSPLHF.

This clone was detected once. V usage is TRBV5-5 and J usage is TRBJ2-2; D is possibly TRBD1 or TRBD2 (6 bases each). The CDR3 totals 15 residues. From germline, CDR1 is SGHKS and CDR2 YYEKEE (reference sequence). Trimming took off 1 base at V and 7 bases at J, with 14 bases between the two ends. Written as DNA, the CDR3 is TGTGCCAGCAGCTTGTTGGGGGGCGGTGACGGGGAGCTGTTTTTT. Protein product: CASSLLGGGDGELFF.